The T cell receptor beta chain under discussion was sequenced for a study of response to subunit inactivated influenza vaccine. Study-wide findings and caveats: With each seasonal influenza vaccination, the authors suggested, few new T cells are recruited.

TCRdb called the RT-PCR reads again in MiXCR, with one record for every CDR3 protein. The profile shows approximately 570,000 distinct CDR3 sequences, 7.6% of them singletons. Trimming took 5 bases from V and 3 from J; bases not matched to a gene: 9. The germline CDR1 and CDR2 sequences are SNHLY and FYNNEI. The CDR3 covers 15 residues. This clonotype was recorded at least ten times. The antigen is undetermined. The TCR sequence derives from a man between 50 and 75 years old who received an inactivated influenza vaccine. The specimen comprised PBMCs from blood, sampled approximately 25 months after vaccination. This chain links TRBV2 with TRBJ1-2; 7 positions match TRBD1. The CDR3 nucleotides are TGTGCCAGCAGTAACCTTCGGACAGGCGACTATGGCTACACCTTC. It is translated as CASSNLRTGDYGYTF.